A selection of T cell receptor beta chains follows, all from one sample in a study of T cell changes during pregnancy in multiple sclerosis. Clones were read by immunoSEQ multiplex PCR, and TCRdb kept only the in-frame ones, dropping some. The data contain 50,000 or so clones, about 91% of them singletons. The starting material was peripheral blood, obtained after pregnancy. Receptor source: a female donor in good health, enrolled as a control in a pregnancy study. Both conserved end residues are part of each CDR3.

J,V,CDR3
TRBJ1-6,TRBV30,CAWRRNRYNSPLHF
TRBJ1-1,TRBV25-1,CASSEYRFGGTLGTEAFF
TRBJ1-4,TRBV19,CASKVGTSDEKLFF
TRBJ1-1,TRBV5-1,CASSLGGWAKGDTEAFF
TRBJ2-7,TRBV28,CASKPQTQLVYEQYF
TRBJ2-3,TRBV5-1,CASSLAGTGTDTQYF
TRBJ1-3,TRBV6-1,CASSEVGDSSGNTIYF
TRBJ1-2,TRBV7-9,CASSLKGQGQDGYTF
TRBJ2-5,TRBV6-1,CASSDSMGGGPQYF
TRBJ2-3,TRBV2,CASSELFGGGLYF
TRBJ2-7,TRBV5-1,CASSLSPSSYEQYF
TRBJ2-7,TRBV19,CASRVVGTSGAEQYF
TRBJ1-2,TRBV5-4,CASSYPRGESYGYTF
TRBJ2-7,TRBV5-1,CASSLGAAGTYEQYF
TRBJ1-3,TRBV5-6,CASSSRQVLFSGNTIYF
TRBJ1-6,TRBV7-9,CASSLADRGNSPLHF
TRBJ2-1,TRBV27,CASTQGGRARNEQFF
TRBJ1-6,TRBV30,CACGLSNSPLHF
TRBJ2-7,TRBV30,CAWSAGWYEQYF
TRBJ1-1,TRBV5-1,CASSLAGIDRGEAFF
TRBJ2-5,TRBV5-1,CASSLSGQETQYF
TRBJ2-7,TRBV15,CATSRGTGGQHEQYF
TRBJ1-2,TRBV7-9,CASSLGAGLGDGYTF
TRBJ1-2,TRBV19,CASSQRSGQGYYGYTF
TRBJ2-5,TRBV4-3,CASSQDSQGARTQYF
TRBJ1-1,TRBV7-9,CASSFVRTEAFF
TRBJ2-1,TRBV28,CASRTSGTSYNEQFF
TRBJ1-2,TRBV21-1,CASTSQGKLDGYTF
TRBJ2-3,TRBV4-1,CASSPGVPKGSTDTQYF
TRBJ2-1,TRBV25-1,CASKLGRGEQFF
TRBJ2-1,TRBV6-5,CASRPGHTFNEQFF
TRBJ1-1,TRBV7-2,CASSLQKNTEAFF
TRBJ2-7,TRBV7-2,CASSPRESSYEQYF
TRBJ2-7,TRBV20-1,CSARMEYEQYF
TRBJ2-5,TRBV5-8,CASSLAGNRAQETQYF
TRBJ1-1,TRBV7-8,CASSHGWGGNTEAFF
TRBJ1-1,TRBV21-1,CASSNPGQGTEAFF
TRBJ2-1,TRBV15,CATSRAMGGRGYNEQFF
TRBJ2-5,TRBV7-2,CASSLRGGSQETQYF
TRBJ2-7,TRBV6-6,CASSYPTSGSAYEQYF
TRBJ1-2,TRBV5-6,CATFRGAGYGYTF
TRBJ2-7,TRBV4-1,CASSYRGPDRLGSYEQYF
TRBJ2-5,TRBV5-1,CASRVQGAGYQETQYF
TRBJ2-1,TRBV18,CASSPPTPGGRTSYNEQFF
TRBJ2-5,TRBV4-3,CASSQDWAGPHTPETQYF
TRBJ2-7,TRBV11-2,CASSLVQGSYEQYF
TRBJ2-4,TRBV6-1,CASSEPGQAKNIQYF
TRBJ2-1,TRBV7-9,CASSYRLAGENEQFF